These 21 T cell receptor beta chains originate from one sample sequenced in a study of Graves' ophthalmopathy and Graves' hyperthyroidism. The authors amplified TCR beta CDR3 regions from RNA transcripts. RT-PCR was first run with HTBI primers, then multiplex PCR in a second round. Using its own MiXCR run on the multiplex PCR reads, TCRdb lists one record per CDR3 protein. Of about 200,000 distinct CDR3 sequences detected, around 28% appear once; the ten largest clones hold approximately 8.6%. The sequenced material came from peripheral blood. All receptors derive from a man in his forties or fifties with Graves' ophthalmopathy.

In its sample, this clonotype was seen many times. The V gene is TRBV6-5, the J gene TRBJ2-7; possibly TRBD1 or TRBD2 for D (7 bases each). The V end was cut by 5 bases, the J end by 7 bases, with 21 bases between. This CDR3 comprises 15 residues. Germline V CDR1 and CDR2: MNHEY, SVGAGI. CDR3 in amino acids: CASSQGGGKSSEQYF. The CDR3 region has the DNA TGTGCCAGCAGTCAGGGGGGGGGGAAGTCGTCTGAGCAGTACTTC.

This clonotype was picked up many times. The chain combines TRBV28 with TRBJ1-2; tentative D call: TRBD1 (5 bases). The germline gives CDR1 MDHEN, CDR2 SYDVKM. This CDR3 has 16 amino acids. Trimming stripped 4 bases from V and 2 bases from J, with 17 bases between. CDR3 coding DNA: TGTGCCAGCAGTTCCATGTCGGCATGGGACAACTATGGCTACACCTTC. It codes for CASSSMSAWDNYGYTF.

This clonotype showed up many times. CDR3: CASARSGSNQPQHF. The DNA for the CDR3 is TGTGCCAGCGCCCGATCAGGGTCAAATCAGCCCCAGCATTTT. The chain is built from TRBV6-1 and TRBJ1-5, with a possible D match to TRBD1 (5 bases). The ends were cut back, 8 bases at V and 4 bases at J, with 15 bases in the middle. The CDR3 contains 14 residues. Looked up from germline, CDR1 is MNHNS and CDR2 is SASEGT.

The chain recombines TRBV4-2 with TRBJ2-7; a possible D gene is TRBD2 (6 bases). V lost 3 bases and J lost 2, with 29 bases in between. The germline V gene has CDR1 LGHNA and CDR2 YNFKEQ. This CDR3 region has 20 residues. This chain's CDR3 is CASSHLLLRAVGTGAYEQYF. The CDR3 DNA sequence: TGTGCCAGCAGCCACCTTTTATTGCGTGCTGTTGGGACGGGAGCCTACGAGCAGTACTTC.

This clonotype occurred many times. J is TRBJ2-5 and V is TRBV27; no clear D gene. V was pared by 5 bases and J by 4 bases, with 11 bases between. The CDR3 consists of 13 residues. Germline CDR1 and CDR2: MNHEY and SMNVEV (reference sequence). The DNA for the CDR3 is TGTGCCAGCAGTCCTGGATACCGAGAGACCCAGTACTTC. Its protein product is CASSPGYRETQYF.

This clonotype was detected many times. The rearrangement joins TRBV29-1 to TRBJ2-5; tentatively, D is TRBD2 (6 bases). V lost 3 bases to trimming and J lost 5 bases, with 13 bases between them. Looked up from germline, CDR1 is SQVTM and CDR2 is ANQGSEA. There are 13 residues in the CDR3. The CDR3 sequence is CSVDAGAGETQYF. The CDR3 coding sequence is TGCAGCGTTGACGCGGGTGCGGGGGAGACCCAGTACTTC. Using reference TRBV29-1 and TRBJ2-5 for the parts outside the CDR3, the full variable domain is SAVISQKPSRDICQRGTSLTIQCQVDSQVTMMFWYRQQPGQSLTLIATANQGSEATYESGFVIDKFPISRPNLTFSTLTVSNMSPEDSSIYLCSVDAGAGETQYFGPGTRLLVL.

This chain connects TRBV7-3 to TRBJ2-5, with 10 bases aligning to TRBD2. The V segment lost 1 base and the J segment 10 bases; nucleotides outside the gene matches: 6. The CDR3 loop spans 14 amino acids. Germline CDR1 and CDR2: SGHTA and FQGTGA. The CDR3 sequence is CASSLSSLAGVQYF. The CDR3 coding sequence is TGTGCCAGCAGCTTAAGTTCTCTAGCGGGGGTCCAGTACTTC.

This clonotype was seen repeatedly, ten times or more. This rearrangement joins TRBV12-3 or TRBV12-4 to TRBJ2-5, with TRBD2 identical over 10 bases. The CDR3 has 14 residues. With 2 bases clipped from V and 5 bases from J, the junction kept 2 bases outside the gene matches. This chain's CDR3 is CASSLSGRAETQYF. Here the CDR3 DNA reads TGTGCCAGCAGTTTAAGCGGGAGGGCCGAGACCCAGTACTTC.

This clonotype was seen many times. The CDR3 region is CASKGLGEQYF. DNA for the CDR3: TGTGCCAGCAAGGGCCTCGGCGAGCAGTACTTC. The chain links TRBV6-1 to TRBJ2-7, with unresolved D. Germline values: CDR1 MNHNS, CDR2 SASEGT. Trimming removed 7 bases at V and 6 bases at J, with 10 bases between. This CDR3 has 11 amino acids.

This clonotype was observed at least ten times. J is TRBJ2-4 and V is TRBV18; no clear D. The CDR3 contains 13 residues. V shed 2 bases and J shed 12 bases, with 14 bases lying between them. Germline V gene sequence: CDR1 KGHSH, CDR2 LQKENI. CDR3 DNA: TGTGCCAGCTCACCAGGTCAGCTTACACATCAGTACTTC. It translates to CASSPGQLTHQYF.

The chain recombines TRBV7-3 with TRBJ2-5; 10 bases match TRBD1. The length of the CDR3 is 15 residues. With 2 bases clipped from V and 1 base from J, the junction kept 1 base outside the gene matches. CDR1 is SGHTA, CDR2 FQGTGA, per germline. CDR3 loop: CASSLGDRGQETQYF. The CDR3 DNA reads TGTGCCAGCAGCTTAGGGGACAGGGGCCAAGAGACCCAGTACTTC. The full variable domain, with the rest looked up from reference TRBV7-3 and TRBJ2-5, is GAGVSQTPSNKVTEKGKYVELRCDPISGHTALYWYRQSLGQGPEFLIYFQGTGAADDSGLPNDRFFAVRPEGSVSTLKIQRTERGDSAVYLCASSLGDRGQETQYFGPGTRLLVL.

This clonotype has ten or more counts. The chain combines TRBV12-3 or TRBV12-4 with TRBJ2-7; D could derive from TRBD1 or TRBD2 (5 bases each). There are 14 residues in the CDR3. V was clipped by 2 bases and J by 3 bases, with 11 bases between them. The CDR3 DNA sequence: TGTGCCAGCAGTTTAAGGGACCGCCGCTACGAGCAGTACTTC. It codes for CASSLRDRRYEQYF.

The rearrangement uses TRBV6-1 and TRBJ2-5; D may correspond to TRBD1 or TRBD2 (6 bases each). Germline loops: CDR1 MNHNS, CDR2 SASEGT. Trimming stripped 6 bases from V and 1 base from J, with 18 bases between. The length of the CDR3 is 16 residues. The DNA for the CDR3 is TGTGCCAGCAGCCCCCGAGGGGGGCCGTTCCAAGAGACCCAGTACTTC. Its translation: CASSPRGGPFQETQYF.

There are many counts of this clonotype. At one end the junction does not follow the germline gene, possibly because of a read error. The rearrangement joins TRBV7-7 to TRBJ2-7; D is uncertain. Germline V gene sequence: CDR1 SSHAT, CDR2 FNYEAQ (reference sequence). This CDR3 is built from 17 residues. The CDR3 nucleotides read TGTGCTAGCAGCCCTACGGACGGAACCGCTGGGTACTACGAGCAGTACTTC. Translating gives CASSPTDGTAGYYEQYF.

This rearrangement joins TRBV12-3 or TRBV12-4 to TRBJ1-1; 7 nucleotides match TRBD1. The CDR3 sequence is 14 residues long. V lost 5 bases to trimming and J lost 6 bases; unmatched junction nucleotides: 9. The CDR3 sequence is CASSTGDSESEAFF. DNA of the CDR3: TGTGCCAGCAGTACAGGGGACAGTGAGTCTGAAGCTTTCTTT.

Many counts were recorded for this clonotype. J is TRBJ2-7 and V is TRBV2, with D tentatively TRBD2 (6 bases). This CDR3 contains 10 residues. The V gene's germline CDR1 is SNHLY and CDR2 FYNNEI. V was cut by 8 bases and J by 4 bases, with 6 bases left in between. CDR3 bases: TGTGCCAGCCGGGAGTACGAGCAGTACTTC. It yields the protein CASREYEQYF.

The J gene is TRBJ2-7, the V gene TRBV28, with D possibly matching TRBD1 (6 bases). CDR3 length: 13 residues. V was trimmed by 6 bases and J by 3 bases, leaving 12 bases between them. Germline CDR1 reads MDHEN; CDR2 reads SYDVKM. The DNA of the CDR3 is TGTGCCAGCAGACCTCAGGGACACTACGAGCAGTACTTC. This encodes CASRPQGHYEQYF.

The table lists this clonotype with a few counts. The chain joins TRBV4-1 to TRBJ2-7; the D is unclear. V was shortened by 4 bases and J by 6 bases, with 13 bases between the two germline ends. The CDR3 length is 13 residues. Germline-derived CDR1 and CDR2 are MGHRA and YSYEKL. For the CDR3, the DNA is TGCGCCAGCAGCCCCTATGGGCTCGGCGAGCAGTACTTC. Translating it yields CASSPYGLGEQYF.

The chain is built from TRBV28 and TRBJ2-7; D perhaps matches TRBD1 (6 bases). Per germline, CDR1 MDHEN and CDR2 SYDVKM. The germline V and J ends were trimmed by 3 bases and 2 bases, with 17 bases remaining between them. The CDR3 extends over 16 amino acids. The CDR3 sequence is CASSLVLMDRTYEQYF. The CDR3 nucleotides are TGTGCCAGCAGTTTGGTATTAATGGACAGAACCTACGAGCAGTACTTC.

In nucleotides, the CDR3 is TGCAGTGCCATGAGCGGGAGAGGGTACGAGCAGTACTTC. Protein sequence: CSAMSGRGYEQYF. The rearrangement uses TRBV20-1 and TRBJ2-7; 8 positions match TRBD2. CDR3 length: 13 amino acids. Germline CDR1 and CDR2: DFQATT and SNEGSKA (reference sequence). The trim removed 6 bases at V and 4 bases at J, leaving 8 bases unmatched.

The CDR3 is CSARPLTSGTPYEQYF. CDR3 DNA: TGCAGTGCTAGACCCCTGACTAGCGGGACCCCCTACGAGCAGTACTTC. V is TRBV20-1 and J is TRBJ2-7; TRBD2 aligns across 11 bases. The CDR3 has 16 amino acids. CDR1 and CDR2 (germline): DFQATT, SNEGSKA (reference sequence). V shed 2 bases, J shed 2 bases, and the junction held 8 bases outside the gene matches.